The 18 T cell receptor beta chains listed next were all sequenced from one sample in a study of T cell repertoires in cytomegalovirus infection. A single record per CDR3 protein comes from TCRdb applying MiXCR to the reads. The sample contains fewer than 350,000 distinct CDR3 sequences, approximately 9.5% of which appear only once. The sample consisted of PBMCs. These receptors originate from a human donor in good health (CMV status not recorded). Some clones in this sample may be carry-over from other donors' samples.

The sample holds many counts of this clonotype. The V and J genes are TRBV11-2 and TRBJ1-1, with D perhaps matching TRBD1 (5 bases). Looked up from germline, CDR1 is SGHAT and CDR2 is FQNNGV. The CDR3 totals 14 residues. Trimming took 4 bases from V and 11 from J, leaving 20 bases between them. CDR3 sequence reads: CASSSTPGPYRAFF. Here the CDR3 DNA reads TGTGCCAGCAGCTCAACCCCGGGGCCCTACAGGGCTTTCTTT.

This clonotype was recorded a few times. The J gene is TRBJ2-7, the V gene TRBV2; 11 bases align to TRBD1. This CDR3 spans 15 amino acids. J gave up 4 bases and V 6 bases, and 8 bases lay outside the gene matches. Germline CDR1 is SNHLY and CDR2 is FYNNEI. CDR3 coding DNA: TGTGCCAGCAGGCGGGGACAGGGGGTGCTATACGAGCAGTACTTC. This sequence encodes CASRRGQGVLYEQYF.

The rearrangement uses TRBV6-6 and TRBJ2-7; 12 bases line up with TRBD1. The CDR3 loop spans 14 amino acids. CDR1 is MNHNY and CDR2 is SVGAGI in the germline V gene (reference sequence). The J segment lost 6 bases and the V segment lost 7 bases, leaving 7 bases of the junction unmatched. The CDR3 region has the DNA TGTGCCAGCAAAAAGGGACAGGGGGCCTCCGAGCAGTACTTC. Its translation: CASKKGQGASEQYF.

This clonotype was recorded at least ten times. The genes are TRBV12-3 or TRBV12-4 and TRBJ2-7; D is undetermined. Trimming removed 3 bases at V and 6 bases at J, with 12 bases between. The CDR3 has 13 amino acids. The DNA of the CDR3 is TGTGCCAGCAGTTTGGCCTTCCACTCCGAGCAGTACTTC. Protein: CASSLAFHSEQYF.

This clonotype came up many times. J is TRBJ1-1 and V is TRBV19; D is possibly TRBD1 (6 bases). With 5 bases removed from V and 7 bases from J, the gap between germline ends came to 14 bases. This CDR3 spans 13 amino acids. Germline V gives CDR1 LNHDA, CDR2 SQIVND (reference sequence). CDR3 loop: CASSWGHGGEAFF. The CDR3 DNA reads TGTGCCAGTAGTTGGGGGCACGGGGGTGAAGCTTTCTTT.

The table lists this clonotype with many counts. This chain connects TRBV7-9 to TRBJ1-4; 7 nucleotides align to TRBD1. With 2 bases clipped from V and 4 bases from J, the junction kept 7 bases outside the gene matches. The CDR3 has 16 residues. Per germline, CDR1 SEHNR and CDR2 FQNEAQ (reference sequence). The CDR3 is CASSLMSTGFNEKLFF. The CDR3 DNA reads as TGTGCCAGCAGCTTAATGTCGACAGGGTTTAATGAAAAACTGTTTTTT.

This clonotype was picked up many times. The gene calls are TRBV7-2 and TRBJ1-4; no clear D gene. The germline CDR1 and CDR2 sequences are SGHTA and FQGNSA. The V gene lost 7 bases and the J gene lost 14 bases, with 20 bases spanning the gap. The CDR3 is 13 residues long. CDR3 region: CASTATAGWNLFF. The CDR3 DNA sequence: TGTGCCAGCACCGCGACCGCCGGGTGGAACCTGTTTTTT.

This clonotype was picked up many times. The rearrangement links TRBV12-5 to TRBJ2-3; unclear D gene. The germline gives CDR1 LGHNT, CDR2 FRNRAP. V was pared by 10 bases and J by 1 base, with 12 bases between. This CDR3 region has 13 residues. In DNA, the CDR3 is TGTGCTACGCTCTTTGGGGGCACAGATACGCAGTATTTT. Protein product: CATLFGGTDTQYF.

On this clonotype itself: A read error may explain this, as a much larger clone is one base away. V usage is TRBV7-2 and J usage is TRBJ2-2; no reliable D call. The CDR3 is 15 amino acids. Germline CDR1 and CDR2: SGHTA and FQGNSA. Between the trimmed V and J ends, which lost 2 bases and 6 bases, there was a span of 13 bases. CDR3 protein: CASSLNPSSAGELFF. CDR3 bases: TGTGCCAGCAGCTTAAACCCCTCATCGGCCGGGGAGCTGTTTTTT.

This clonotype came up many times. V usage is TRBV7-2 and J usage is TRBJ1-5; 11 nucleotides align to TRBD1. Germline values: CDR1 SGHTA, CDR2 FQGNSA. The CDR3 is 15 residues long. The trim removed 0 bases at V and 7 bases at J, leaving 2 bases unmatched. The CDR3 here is CASSLAGTGGQPQHF. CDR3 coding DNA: TGTGCCAGCAGCTTAGCGGGGACAGGGGGGCAGCCCCAGCATTTT. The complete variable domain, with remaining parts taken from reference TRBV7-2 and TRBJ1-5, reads GAGVSQSPSNKVTEKGKDVELRCDPISGHTALYWYRQSLGQGLEFLIYFQGNSAPDKSGLPSDRFSAERTGGSVSTLTIQRTQQEDSAVYLCASSLAGTGGQPQHFGDGTRLSIL.

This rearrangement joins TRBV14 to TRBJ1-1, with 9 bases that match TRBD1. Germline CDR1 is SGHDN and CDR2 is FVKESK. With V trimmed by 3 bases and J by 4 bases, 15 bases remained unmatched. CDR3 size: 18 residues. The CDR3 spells CASSHQVPGQGPITEAFF. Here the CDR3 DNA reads TGTGCCAGCAGCCATCAAGTCCCGGGACAGGGACCAATCACTGAAGCTTTCTTT.

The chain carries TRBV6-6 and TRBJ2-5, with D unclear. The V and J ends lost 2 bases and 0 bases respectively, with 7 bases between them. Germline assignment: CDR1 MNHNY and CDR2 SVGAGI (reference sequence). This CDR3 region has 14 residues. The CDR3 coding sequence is TGTGCCAGCAGTTACGGGCAGAACCAAGAGACCCAGTACTTC. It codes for CASSYGQNQETQYF.

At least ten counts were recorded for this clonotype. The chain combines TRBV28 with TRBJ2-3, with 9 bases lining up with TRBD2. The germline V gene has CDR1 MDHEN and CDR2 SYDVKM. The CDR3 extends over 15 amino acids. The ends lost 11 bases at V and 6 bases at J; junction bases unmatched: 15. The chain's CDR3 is CAGPGEREDRDTQYF. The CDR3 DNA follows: TGTGCCGGCCCTGGGGAGCGGGAGGACCGGGATACGCAGTATTTT.

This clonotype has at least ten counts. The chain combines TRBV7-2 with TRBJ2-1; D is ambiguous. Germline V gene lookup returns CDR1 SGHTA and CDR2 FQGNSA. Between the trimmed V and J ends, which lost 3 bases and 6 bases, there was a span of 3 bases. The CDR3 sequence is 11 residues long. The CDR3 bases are TGTGCCAGCAGCTTGGCCAATGAGCAGTTCTTC. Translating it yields CASSLANEQFF.

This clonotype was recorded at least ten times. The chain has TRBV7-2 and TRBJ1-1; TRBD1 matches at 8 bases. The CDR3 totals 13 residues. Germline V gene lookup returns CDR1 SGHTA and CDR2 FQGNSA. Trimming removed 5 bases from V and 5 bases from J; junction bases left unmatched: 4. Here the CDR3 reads CASSLRGLTEAFF. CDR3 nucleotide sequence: TGTGCCAGCAGCCTCAGGGGGCTTACTGAAGCTTTCTTT.

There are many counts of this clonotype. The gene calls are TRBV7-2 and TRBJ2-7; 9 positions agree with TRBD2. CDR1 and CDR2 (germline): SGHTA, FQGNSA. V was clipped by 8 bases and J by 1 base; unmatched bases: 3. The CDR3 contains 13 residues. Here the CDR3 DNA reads TGTGCCAGCGGACTAGCGCCTTCCTACGAGCAGTACTTC. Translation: CASGLAPSYEQYF.

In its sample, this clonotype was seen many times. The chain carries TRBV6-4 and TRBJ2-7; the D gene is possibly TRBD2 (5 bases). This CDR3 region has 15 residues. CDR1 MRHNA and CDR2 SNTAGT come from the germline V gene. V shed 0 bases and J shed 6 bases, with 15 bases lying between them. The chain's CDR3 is CASSDSVGERLEQYF. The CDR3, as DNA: TGTGCCAGCAGTGACTCCGTGGGAGAACGCCTCGAGCAGTACTTC.

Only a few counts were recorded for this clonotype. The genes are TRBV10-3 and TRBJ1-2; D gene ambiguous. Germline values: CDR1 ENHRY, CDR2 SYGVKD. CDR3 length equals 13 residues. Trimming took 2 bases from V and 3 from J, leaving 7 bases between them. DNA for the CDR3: TGTGCCATCAGTGAGAACGGCTACTATGGCTACACCTTC. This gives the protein CAISENGYYGYTF.